These 13 T cell receptor beta chains originate from one sample sequenced in a study of T-cell memory formation after mild COVID-19. TCRdb fed the 5' RACE reads into MiXCR, producing one record per CDR3 protein. Of around 250,000 distinct CDR3 sequences detected, about 17% appear once; the ten largest clones hold around 23%. Input material: PBMCs or a T cell subset sorted from them (not recorded which). The receptors here all came from a man younger than 35 who had mild COVID-19 (a few samples of this study predate the infection). Cell type and time point are not known.

This clonotype was observed many times. The V call is TRBV11-3, the J call TRBJ1-1, with TRBD1 matching over 7 bases. CDR3 length: 13 residues. The germline V gene encodes CDR1 SGHNT and CDR2 YENEEA. Germline trimming cut 2 bases from V and 4 bases from J; bases unmatched to any gene: 1. DNA of the CDR3: TGTGCCAGCAGCTTATCAGGGGGCACTGAAGCTTTCTTT. Encoded protein: CASSLSGGTEAFF.

This clonotype was seen a few times. The genes are TRBV7-3 and TRBJ2-3; D possibly corresponds to TRBD2 (6 bases). The CDR3 is made up of 16 amino acids. Germline CDR1 reads SGHTA; CDR2 reads FQGTGA. Deletions cut 0 bases from V and 1 base from J, with 11 bases between. The CDR3 region has the DNA TGTGCCAGCAGCTTAACGCTGGGAGGTGGCACAGATACGCAGTATTTT. It encodes CASSLTLGGGTDTQYF.

This clonotype was recorded a few times. The rearrangement joins TRBV6-5 to TRBJ1-6; D is ambiguous. CDR1 is MNHEY, CDR2 SVGAGI, per germline. The CDR3 runs 15 residues. V was shortened by 0 bases and J by 8 bases, with 11 bases between the two germline ends. CDR3 bases: TGTGCCAGCAGTTACTCTTACAGATTTGATTCACCCCTCCACTTT. Its protein product is CASSYSYRFDSPLHF.

The rearrangement uses TRBV5-1 and TRBJ2-7, with 14 bases matching TRBD2. Trimming cost V 2 bases and J 11 bases; bases outside gene matches: 6. The CDR3 covers 14 residues. Germline values: CDR1 SGHRS, CDR2 YFSETQ. The chain's CDR3 is CASSFPGLAGEKYF. The CDR3 DNA reads TGCGCCAGCAGCTTTCCGGGACTAGCGGGGGAAAAGTACTTC.

The table lists this clonotype with a few counts. J is TRBJ2-3 and V is TRBV6-2 or TRBV6-3, with D possibly matching TRBD2 (5 bases). The V gene's germline CDR1 is MNHEY and CDR2 SVGEGT. The CDR3 sequence is 16 residues long. The V end was cut by 7 bases, the J end by 3 bases, with 20 bases between. The DNA of the CDR3 is TGTGCCAGCACTACCCCTAAGAGTGGGAGAACAGATACGCAGTATTTT. It encodes CASTTPKSGRTDTQYF.

The CDR3 loop is CATSSGGGYGYTF. CDR3 in DNA: TGTGCCACCTCCTCAGGGGGCGGGTATGGCTACACCTTC. This rearrangement joins TRBV27 to TRBJ1-2, with 8 bases fitting TRBD1. The CDR3 has 13 residues. Germline V gene data show CDR1 as MNHEY and CDR2 as SMNVEV (reference sequence). The J segment lost 5 bases and the V segment lost 10 bases, leaving 9 bases of the junction unmatched.

This clonotype was seen many times. The V call is TRBV5-4, the J call TRBJ2-5; 10 bases are shared with TRBD2. Germline V CDR1 and CDR2: SGHNT, YYREEE (reference sequence). The CDR3 runs to 14 residues. With V trimmed by 5 bases and J by 2 bases, 3 bases remained unmatched. Here the CDR3 reads CASRETSGQETQYF. Here the CDR3 DNA reads TGTGCCAGCAGGGAGACTAGCGGGCAAGAGACCCAGTACTTC.

This clonotype was seen only a few times. This sequence joins TRBV9 and TRBJ2-2; TRBD2 agrees at 12 bases. The V gene's germline CDR1 is SGDLS and CDR2 YYNGEE. This CDR3 has 17 residues. Losses at the gene ends were 7 bases for V and 5 bases for J; bases not matched to a gene: 12. The CDR3 reads CASSPGPSGGATGELFF. For the CDR3, the DNA is TGTGCCAGCTCTCCAGGCCCTAGCGGGGGGGCGACCGGGGAGCTGTTTTTT.

The genes are TRBV2 and TRBJ1-1; D not certain. The V gene's germline CDR1 is SNHLY and CDR2 FYNNEI. CDR3 length: 13 amino acids. V was shortened by 7 bases and J by 0 bases, with 9 bases between the two germline ends. The CDR3 DNA is TGTGCCAGCACCTCGGACCTGAACACTGAAGCTTTCTTT. It yields the protein CASTSDLNTEAFF.

This clonotype was seen more than once but under ten times. The rearrangement uses TRBV7-2 and TRBJ2-7; D is unresolved. From germline, CDR1 is SGHTA and CDR2 FQGNSA. The length of the CDR3 is 12 residues. Trimming pared 5 bases from V and 6 bases from J, leaving 11 bases between. The CDR3 nucleotides read TGTGCCAGCAGCCCAAGTGGGCTCGAGCAGTACTTC. Residues: CASSPSGLEQYF. The complete variable domain, with remaining parts taken from reference TRBV7-2 and TRBJ2-7, reads GAGVSQSPSNKVTEKGKDVELRCDPISGHTALYWYRQSLGQGLEFLIYFQGNSAPDKSGLPSDRFSAERTGGSVSTLTIQRTQQEDSAVYLCASSPSGLEQYFGPGTRLTVT.

This chain uses TRBV25-1 with TRBJ2-2, with 7 positions matching TRBD1. CDR1 and CDR2 (germline): MGHDK, SYGVNS. The junction had 5 bases not matched to a gene; V was cut back by 7 bases and J by 6 bases. The CDR3 has 13 amino acids. The CDR3 nucleotides are TGTGCCAGCACCGGAAGGGGGCCCGGGGAGCTGTTTTTT. Its translation: CASTGRGPGELFF.

This clonotype was detected ten times or more. The chain has TRBV28 and TRBJ2-1; 11 bases align to TRBD2. The ends lost 8 bases at V and 5 bases at J; junction bases unmatched: 8. CDR3 length: 15 amino acids. CDR1 is MDHEN and CDR2 is SYDVKM in the germline V gene. The CDR3 reads CASYSTSGIDNEQFF. CDR3 DNA: TGTGCCAGCTACTCGACTAGCGGGATAGACAATGAGCAGTTCTTC.

This chain joins TRBV12-3 or TRBV12-4 and TRBJ2-3, with D possibly matching TRBD1 (6 bases). Trimming removed 3 bases at V and 6 bases at J, with 13 bases between. The CDR3 length is 14 residues. This CDR3 is CASSLGALMDTQYF. The DNA of the CDR3 is TGTGCCAGCAGTTTGGGGGCGTTAATGGATACGCAGTATTTT.